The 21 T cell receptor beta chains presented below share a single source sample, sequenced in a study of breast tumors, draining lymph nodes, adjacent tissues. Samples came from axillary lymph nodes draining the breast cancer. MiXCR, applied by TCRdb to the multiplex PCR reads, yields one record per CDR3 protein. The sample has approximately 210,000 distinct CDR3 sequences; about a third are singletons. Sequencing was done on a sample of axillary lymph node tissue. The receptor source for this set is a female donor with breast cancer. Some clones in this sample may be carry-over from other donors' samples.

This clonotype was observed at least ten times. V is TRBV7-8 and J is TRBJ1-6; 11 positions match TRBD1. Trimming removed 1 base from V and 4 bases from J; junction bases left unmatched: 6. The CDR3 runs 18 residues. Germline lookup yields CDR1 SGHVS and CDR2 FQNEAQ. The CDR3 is CASSLGSGTGGYNSPLHF. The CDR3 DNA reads TGTGCCAGCAGCTTAGGATCCGGGACAGGGGGTTATAATTCACCCCTCCACTTT.

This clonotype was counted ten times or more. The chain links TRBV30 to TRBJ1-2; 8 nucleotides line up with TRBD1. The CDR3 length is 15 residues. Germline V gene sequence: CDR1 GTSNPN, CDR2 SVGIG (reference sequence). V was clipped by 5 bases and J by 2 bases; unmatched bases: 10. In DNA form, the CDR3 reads TGTGCCTGGGTGAAGCAGGACAGGGTAAACTATGGCTACACCTTC. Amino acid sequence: CAWVKQDRVNYGYTF.

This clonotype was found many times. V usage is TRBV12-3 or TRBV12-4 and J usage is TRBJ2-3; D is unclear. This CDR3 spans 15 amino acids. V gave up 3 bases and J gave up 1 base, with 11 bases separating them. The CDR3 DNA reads TGTGCCAGCAGTTTGGCAGGTGTTGGCACAGATACGCAGTATTTT. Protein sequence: CASSLAGVGTDTQYF.

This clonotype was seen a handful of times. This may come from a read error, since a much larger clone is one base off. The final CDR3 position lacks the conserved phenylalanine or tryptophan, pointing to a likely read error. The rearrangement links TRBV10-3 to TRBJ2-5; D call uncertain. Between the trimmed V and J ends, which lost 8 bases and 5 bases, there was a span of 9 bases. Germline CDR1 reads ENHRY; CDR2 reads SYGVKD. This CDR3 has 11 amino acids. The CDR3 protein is CAIGVVETQYS. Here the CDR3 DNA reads TGTGCCATCGGGGTAGTGGAGACCCAGTACTCC.

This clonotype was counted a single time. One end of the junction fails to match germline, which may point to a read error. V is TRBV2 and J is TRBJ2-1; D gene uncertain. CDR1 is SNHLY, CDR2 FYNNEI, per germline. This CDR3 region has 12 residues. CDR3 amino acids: CSSSDPHNEQFF. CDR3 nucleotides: TGTTCCAGCAGTGACCCTCACAATGAGCAGTTCTTC.

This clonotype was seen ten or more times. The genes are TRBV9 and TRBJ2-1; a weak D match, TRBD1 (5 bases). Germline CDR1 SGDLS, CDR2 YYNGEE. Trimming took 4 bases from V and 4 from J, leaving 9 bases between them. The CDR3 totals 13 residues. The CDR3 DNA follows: TGTGCCAGCAGCTCCTCAGGGTACAATGAGCAGTTCTTC. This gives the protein CASSSSGYNEQFF.

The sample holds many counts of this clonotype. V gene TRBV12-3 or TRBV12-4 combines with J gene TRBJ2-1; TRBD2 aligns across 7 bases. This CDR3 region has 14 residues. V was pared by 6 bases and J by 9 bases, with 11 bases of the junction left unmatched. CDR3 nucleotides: TGTGCCAGCAGGACTAGCCATAAGGCTAGTGAGCAGTTCTTC. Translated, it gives CASRTSHKASEQFF.

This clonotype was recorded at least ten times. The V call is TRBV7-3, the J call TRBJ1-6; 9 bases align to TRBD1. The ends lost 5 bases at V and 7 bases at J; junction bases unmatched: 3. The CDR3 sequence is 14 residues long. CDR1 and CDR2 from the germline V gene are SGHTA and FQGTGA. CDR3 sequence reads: CASSRTGDNSPLHF. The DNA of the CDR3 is TGTGCCAGCAGCCGGACAGGGGACAATTCACCCCTCCACTTT.

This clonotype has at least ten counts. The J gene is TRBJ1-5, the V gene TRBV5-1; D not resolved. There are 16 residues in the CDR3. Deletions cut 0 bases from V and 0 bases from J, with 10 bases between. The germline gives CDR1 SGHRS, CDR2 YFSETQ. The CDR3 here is CASSLARQTSNQPQHF. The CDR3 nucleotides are TGCGCCAGCAGCTTGGCGCGCCAGACTAGCAATCAGCCCCAGCATTTT.

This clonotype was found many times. CDR3: CSARIRDQPQHF. Here the CDR3 DNA reads TGCAGTGCTAGAATTCGGGATCAGCCCCAGCATTTT. The V gene is TRBV20-1, the J gene TRBJ1-5; D not resolved. The CDR3 has 12 residues. Trimming shortened V by 2 bases and J by 5 bases, and 7 bases separated the two germline ends. CDR1 and CDR2 from the germline V gene are DFQATT and SNEGSKA (reference sequence).

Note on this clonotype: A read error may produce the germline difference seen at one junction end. CDR3 DNA: TGTGCCAGCAGCCAGACGGGGACCGGGGAGCTTTTTTTT. This gives the protein CASSQTGTGELFF. The chain has TRBV7-9 and TRBJ2-2; tentatively, D is TRBD1 or TRBD2 (5 bases each). The length of the CDR3 is 13 residues. Germline V gene sequence: CDR1 SEHNR, CDR2 FQNEAQ (reference sequence).

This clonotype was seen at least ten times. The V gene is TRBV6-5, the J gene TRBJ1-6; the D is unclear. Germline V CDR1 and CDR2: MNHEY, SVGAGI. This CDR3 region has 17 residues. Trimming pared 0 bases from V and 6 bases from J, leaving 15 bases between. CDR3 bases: TGTGCCAGCAGTTACTCGAGTAAGGAGGGAGGTAATTCACCCCTCCACTTT. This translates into CASSYSSKEGGNSPLHF.

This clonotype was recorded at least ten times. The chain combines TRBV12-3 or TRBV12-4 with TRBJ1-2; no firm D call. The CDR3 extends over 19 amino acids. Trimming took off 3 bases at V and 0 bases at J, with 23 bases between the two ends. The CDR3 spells CASSFLLSEASPPNYGYTF. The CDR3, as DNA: TGTGCCAGCAGTTTCCTATTGTCGGAGGCTTCACCTCCTAACTATGGCTACACCTTC.

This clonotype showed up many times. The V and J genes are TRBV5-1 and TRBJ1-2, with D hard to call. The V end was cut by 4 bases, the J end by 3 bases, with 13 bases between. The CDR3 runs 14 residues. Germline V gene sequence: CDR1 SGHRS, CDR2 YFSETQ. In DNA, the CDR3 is TGCGCCAGCAGCGGAACCCGGACGGACTATGGCTACACCTTC. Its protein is CASSGTRTDYGYTF. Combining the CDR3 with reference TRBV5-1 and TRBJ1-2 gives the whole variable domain KAGVTQTPRYLIKTRGQQVTLSCSPISGHRSVSWYQQTPGQGLQFLFEYFSETQRNKGNFPGRFSGRQFSNSRSEMNVSTLELGDSALYLCASSGTRTDYGYTFGSGTRLTVV.

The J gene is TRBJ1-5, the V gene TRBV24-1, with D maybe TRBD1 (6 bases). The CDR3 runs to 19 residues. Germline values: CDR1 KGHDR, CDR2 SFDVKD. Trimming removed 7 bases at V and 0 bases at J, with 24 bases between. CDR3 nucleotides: TGTGCCACCAGCCTAGCGGGGGCGAACACTCATTATAGCAATCAGCCCCAGCATTTT. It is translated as CATSLAGANTHYSNQPQHF.

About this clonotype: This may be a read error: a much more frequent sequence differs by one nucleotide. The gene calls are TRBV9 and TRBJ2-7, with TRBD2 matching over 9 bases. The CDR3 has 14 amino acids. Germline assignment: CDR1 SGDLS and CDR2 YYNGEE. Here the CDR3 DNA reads TGTGCCAGCGGCGTAGGCGGGGGGGGTTACGAGCAGTACTTC. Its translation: CASGVGGGGYEQYF.

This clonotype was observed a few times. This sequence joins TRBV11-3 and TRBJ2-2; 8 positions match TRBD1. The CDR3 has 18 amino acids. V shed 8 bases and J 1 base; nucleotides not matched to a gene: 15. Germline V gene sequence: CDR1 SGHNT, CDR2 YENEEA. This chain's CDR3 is CASESFPGTGQNTGELFF. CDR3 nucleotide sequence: TGTGCCAGCGAGAGCTTCCCCGGGACAGGTCAGAACACCGGGGAGCTGTTTTTT.

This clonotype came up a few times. CDR3 nucleotide sequence: TGTGCCAGCAGCTTAGGTGTCGGCAGTTCCCCCTCTGAAGCTTTCTTT. It yields the protein CASSLGVGSSPSEAFF. This chain links TRBV7-8 with TRBJ1-1; D remains ambiguous. Looked up from germline, CDR1 is SGHVS and CDR2 is FQNEAQ. The CDR3 contains 16 residues. Trimming took off 1 base at V and 6 bases at J, with 18 bases between the two ends.

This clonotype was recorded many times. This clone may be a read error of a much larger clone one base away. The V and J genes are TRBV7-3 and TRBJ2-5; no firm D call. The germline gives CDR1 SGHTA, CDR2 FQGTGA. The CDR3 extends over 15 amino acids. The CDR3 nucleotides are TGTGCCAGCAGCTTTTCGTCACAGAGACAAGAGACCCAGCACTTC. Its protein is CASSFSSQRQETQHF.

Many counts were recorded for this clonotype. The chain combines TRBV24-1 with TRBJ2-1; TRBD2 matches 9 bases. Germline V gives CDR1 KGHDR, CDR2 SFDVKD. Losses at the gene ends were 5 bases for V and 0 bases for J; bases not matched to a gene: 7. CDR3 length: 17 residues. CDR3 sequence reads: CATSGRAGGSSYNEQFF. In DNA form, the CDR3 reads TGTGCCACCAGTGGACGAGCGGGAGGATCCTCCTACAATGAGCAGTTCTTC.

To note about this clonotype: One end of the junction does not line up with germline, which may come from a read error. The CDR3 DNA reads as TGTGCCAGCAGCCCGATCGGAGTCGAGAACACCGAGGAGCTGTTTTTT. Protein: CASSPIGVENTEELFF. The chain links TRBV5-8 to TRBJ2-2; D call uncertain. The length of the CDR3 is 16 residues. The germline CDR1 and CDR2 sequences are SGHTS and YDEGEE.